This TCR beta chain is drawn from a study of T cell responses to AZD1222 COVID-19 vaccine (dated by TCRdb to the early 2020s). For context, the study as a whole: TCR sequencing covered over 230 trial participants: about 210 given two doses of AZD1222 and about 26 given two doses of MenACWY control vaccine. Trial participants were enrolled into age subgroups of 18-55, 56-69 and 70-plus years, which contained approximately 150, 28 and 58 TCR-sequenced participants, respectively.

To note about this clone: The antigen this receptor binds is unknown. Base qualities are not recorded, but no much larger clone differs from it by a single base.

Overall study outcomes, separate from this receptor: After two AZD1222 doses, both the breadth and the depth of spike-specific TCRs were significantly higher than at day 0 and than in MenACWY recipients. Conclusions about previously exposed vaccinees are limited, since just a handful of AZD1222 recipients were seropositive for SARS-CoV-2 at baseline. Participants were mostly white British and included more females than males, and it was suggested by the authors that clonal diversity may have been underestimated. Because no day 14 peak-response samples were available, repertoires were characterized only after the peak T cell response. Reportedly, close to half of the unique spike-specific TCRs recognized epitopes lying outside the regions that are mutated in the B.1.351 and B.1.1.7 variants. The vaccine-associated CD4 TCRs covered the entire spike protein, and the dominant responses fell in regions 160-218 and 743-854. The 56-69-year group was small, and its depth increase did not reach significance, likely because of low power.

The sample's time point label, in plain terms: baseline before first vaccination. The sample's treatment or condition, from its label and the paper: meningococcal conjugate vaccine given as trial control. Samples from vaccinated people were obtained from the UK trials COV001 and COV002, which included a single-blind randomized controlled phase 2/3 trial of AZD1222 (ChAdOx1 nCoV-19) in healthy adults. For TCRbeta chain sequencing, PBMC samples were collected from trial participants at day 0 and at day 28 after the second dose. The CDR3 regions of human TCRbeta chains were analyzed by immunosequencing. On the study's bioinformatics: Repertoire TCRs were checked for matches against a reference library of SARS-CoV-2-specific TCRs that had been generated using the MIRA antigen-specificity platform. Breadth was defined as the fraction of unique TCRs that were SARS-CoV-2-associated. Depth was defined as the fraction of total T cells that were SARS-CoV-2-associated. Each spike-specific TCR was assigned to its reactive spike region and to a CD4 or CD8 class using the MIRA data. Log10-transformed breadth and depth values were compared by one-way ANOVA with Sidak's multiple comparisons tests. Held by TCRdb, this immuneACCESS table contains in-frame sequences only and omits some clones. Under half of the omission traces to an unresolved V gene where checked; the cause of the rest is unknown. Clone size and the V and J calls come from that table; the DNA yielded D and trimming. The sample has about 160,000 clones on record, about 90% of them singletons. The ten most abundant clones make up roughly 4.3% of the sample.

The origin of this receptor is an adult in good health. The specimen comprised peripheral blood, sampled on day 0 of MenACWY control vaccination.

The sequenced DNA: TGTGCCACCAGCAGAGATCTGGCCAGCCCTAACTATGGCTACACCTTC. Translated, it gives CATSRDLASPNYGYTF. Recombination linked TRBV15 to TRBJ1-2; the D gene lacks a confident call. The cysteine opens and the phenylalanine closes a CDR3 of 16 amino acids. The CDR3 DNA has 48 bases and is translated from base 1. V sheds 0 bases and J sheds 0 bases, leaving 11 bases between their ends. In the germline V gene (reference sequence), CDR1 corresponds to LNHNV and CDR2 to YYDKDF.